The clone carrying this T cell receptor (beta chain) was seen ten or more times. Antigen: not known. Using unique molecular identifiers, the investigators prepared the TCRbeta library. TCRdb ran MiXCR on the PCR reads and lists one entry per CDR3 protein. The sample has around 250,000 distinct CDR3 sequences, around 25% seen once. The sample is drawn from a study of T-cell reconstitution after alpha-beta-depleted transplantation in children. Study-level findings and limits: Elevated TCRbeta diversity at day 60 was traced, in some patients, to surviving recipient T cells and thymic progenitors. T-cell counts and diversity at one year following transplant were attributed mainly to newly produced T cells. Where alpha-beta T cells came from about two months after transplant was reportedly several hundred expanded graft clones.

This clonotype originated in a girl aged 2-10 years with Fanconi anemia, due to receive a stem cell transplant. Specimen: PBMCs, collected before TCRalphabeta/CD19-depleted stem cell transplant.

This chain's CDR3 is CSVGSGQKQFF. DNA for the CDR3: TGCAGCGTGGGAAGCGGACAAAAGCAGTTCTTC. The chain joins TRBV29-1 to TRBJ2-1; perhaps D is TRBD1 or TRBD2 (5 bases each). The CDR3 sequence is 11 residues long. V lost 6 bases and J 11 bases, leaving 14 bases between the germline ends. Per the germline V gene, CDR1 is SQVTM and CDR2 is ANQGSEA.